These 28 T cell receptor beta chains share one sample of origin, sequenced in a study of blood T cell repertoires in COVID-19. This table comes from immunoSEQ multiplex PCR, and its TCRdb copy is limited to in-frame clones, with some not included. The sample holds 100,000 to 150,000 clones, roughly 74% seen once. The sample was peripheral blood. These receptors were obtained from a man aged 60-69 years with acute or convalescent COVID-19.

The table lists this clone with a few counts. The rearrangement links TRBV12-5 to TRBJ1-1; D remains unclear. CDR3 length: 14 residues. Germline V CDR1 and CDR2: LGHNT, FRNRAP. Trimming pared 0 bases from V and 9 bases from J, leaving 14 bases between. Here the CDR3 reads CASGLVNSPEKAFF. The CDR3, as DNA: TGTGCTAGTGGTTTGGTCAATTCCCCCGAGAAAGCTTTCTTT.

Note on this clone: Within the sample, other DNA sequences also encode this same CDR3. V usage is TRBV9 and J usage is TRBJ2-2; possible D gene TRBD2, 6 bases. The CDR3 runs to 15 residues. The V and J ends lost 0 bases and 0 bases respectively, with 6 bases between them. CDR1 and CDR2 from the germline V gene are SGDLS and YYNGEE. The CDR3 bases are TGTGCCAGCAGCGTAGGGGGGGCGAACACCGGGGAGCTGTTTTTT. This codes for CASSVGGANTGELFF. The full variable domain, with the rest looked up from reference TRBV9 and TRBJ2-2, is DSGVTQTPKHLITATGQRVTLRCSPRSGDLSVYWYQQSLDQGLQFLIQYYNGEERAKGNILERFSAQQFPDLHSELNLSSLELGDSALYFCASSVGGANTGELFFGEGSRLTVL.

The J gene is TRBJ2-1, the V gene TRBV5-4; a weak D match, TRBD2 (6 bases). Germline V lookup: CDR1 SGHNT, CDR2 YYREEE (reference sequence). The CDR3 has 11 amino acids. The CDR3 reads CVCAGQNEQFF. Written as DNA, the CDR3 is TGTGTCTGCGCGGGGCAAAATGAGCAGTTCTTC.

The CDR3 nucleotides read TGTGCCAGCAGCTACAACCCCCGGGACAGGGGGACCGGGGAGCTGTTTTTT. Translation gives CASSYNPRDRGTGELFF. The chain joins TRBV11-3 to TRBJ2-2, with 11 bases that match TRBD1. V was clipped by 4 bases and J by 5 bases; unmatched bases: 9. The germline V gene has CDR1 SGHNT and CDR2 YENEEA. This CDR3 comprises 17 residues.

This chain links TRBV25-1 with TRBJ2-5; 12 nucleotides agree with TRBD1. Trimming took 3 bases from V and 5 from J; bases not matched to a gene: 10. The CDR3 is 17 residues long. CDR1 and CDR2 from the germline V gene are MGHDK and SYGVNS. DNA of the CDR3: TGTGCCAGCAGTGACGCAACCGGGGACAGGGGGCGGGAGACCCAGTACTTC. It yields the protein CASSDATGDRGRETQYF.

This sequence joins TRBV19 and TRBJ2-1; TRBD2 matches at 13 bases. Trimming removed 6 bases from V and 0 bases from J; junction bases left unmatched: 5. Germline V gives CDR1 LNHDA, CDR2 SQIVND (reference sequence). The length of the CDR3 is 17 residues. CDR3 region: CASRGLAGDNSYNEQFF. The CDR3 bases are TGTGCCAGTAGAGGACTAGCGGGGGACAACTCCTACAATGAGCAGTTCTTC.

The V gene is TRBV6-5, the J gene TRBJ2-1, with a possible D match to TRBD2 (7 bases). This CDR3 comprises 12 residues. CDR1 is MNHEY and CDR2 is SVGAGI in the germline V gene. Trimming stripped 8 bases from V and 7 bases from J, with 12 bases between. DNA for the CDR3: TGTGCCAGCCGAGGGGGGGGGAATGAGCAGTTCTTC. Encoded protein: CASRGGGNEQFF.

This clone was recorded a few times. The chain carries TRBV5-1 and TRBJ1-1; 8 nucleotides align to TRBD1. The germline V gene has CDR1 SGHRS and CDR2 YFSETQ. Unmatched junction bases numbered 9, after V lost 1 base and J lost 1 base. The CDR3 loop spans 17 amino acids. The CDR3 nucleotides are TGCGCCAGCAGCTTGTATTCGGCAGGGGGCTCGAACACTGAAGCTTTCTTT. It is translated as CASSLYSAGGSNTEAFF.

The V and J genes are TRBV7-3 and TRBJ2-3; possible D gene TRBD2, 6 bases. Germline V gene sequence: CDR1 SGHTA, CDR2 FQGTGA. V lost 0 bases and J 2 bases, leaving 15 bases between the germline ends. This CDR3 spans 17 amino acids. The CDR3 spells CASSLTYAGLSTDTQYF. Written as DNA, the CDR3 is TGTGCCAGCAGCTTAACTTATGCGGGACTCTCCACAGATACGCAGTATTTT. The entire variable domain, with the rest obtained from reference TRBV7-3 and TRBJ2-3, is as follows: GAGVSQTPSNKVTEKGKYVELRCDPISGHTALYWYRQSLGQGPEFLIYFQGTGAADDSGLPNDRFFAVRPEGSVSTLKIQRTERGDSAVYLCASSLTYAGLSTDTQYFGPGTRLTVL.

V is TRBV19 and J is TRBJ1-1, with TRBD1 matching over 8 bases. Germline V lookup: CDR1 LNHDA, CDR2 SQIVND (reference sequence). The J segment lost 1 base and the V segment lost 7 bases, leaving 14 bases of the junction unmatched. The CDR3 totals 17 residues. DNA for the CDR3: TGTGCCAGTACCGCTTCATTCCGACAGGGGAAGAACACTGAAGCTTTCTTT. The encoded protein is CASTASFRQGKNTEAFF.

This clone was found once. This rearrangement joins TRBV3-1 (or the pseudogene TRBV3-2) to TRBJ2-2, with D possibly matching TRBD2 (5 bases). CDR3 length: 15 residues. Trimming pared 2 bases from V and 2 bases from J, leaving 9 bases between. CDR1 is LGHDT and CDR2 is YNNKEL in the germline V gene (reference sequence). CDR3 in DNA: TGTGCCAGCAGCCAACGGGGTTCAAACACCGGGGAGCTGTTTTTT. Translating it yields CASSQRGSNTGELFF.

The chain employs TRBV4-1 and TRBJ2-3; the match to TRBD2 covers 7 bases. The V gene end was trimmed by 4 bases and the J gene end by 5 bases; junction bases not matched to a gene: 12. CDR1 and CDR2 from the germline V gene are MGHRA and YSYEKL. CDR3 length equals 16 residues. The chain's CDR3 is CASSRKIAGEGDTQYF. In nucleotides, the CDR3 is TGCGCCAGCAGCCGAAAGATCGCGGGGGAAGGAGATACGCAGTATTTT.

This clone has just one count. The rearrangement links TRBV2 to TRBJ2-1; TRBD2 might be the D (6 bases). Germline CDR1 and CDR2: SNHLY and FYNNEI. V was trimmed by 8 bases and J by 5 bases, leaving 19 bases between them. This CDR3 is 15 amino acids long. The CDR3 reads CASLPDRGIDNEQFF. The CDR3, as DNA: TGTGCCAGCTTACCGGACCGGGGGATTGACAATGAGCAGTTCTTC.

The table lists this clone with a count of one. The genes are TRBV12-3 or TRBV12-4 and TRBJ2-7; tentative D call: TRBD1 (6 bases). This CDR3 has 13 amino acids. Trimming removed 6 bases from V and 3 bases from J, with 12 bases in between. The CDR3 DNA follows: TGTGCCAGCAGCGCAGACAGGCTCTACGAGCAGTACTTC. It yields the protein CASSADRLYEQYF.

V usage is TRBV3-1 (or the pseudogene TRBV3-2) and J usage is TRBJ2-1; D might be TRBD2 (7 bases). This CDR3 contains 14 residues. Germline lookup yields CDR1 LGHDT and CDR2 YNNKEL (reference sequence). Trimming removed 7 bases from V and 6 bases from J, with 16 bases in between. The chain's CDR3 is CASTPTRGGNEQFF. The CDR3 nucleotides are TGTGCCAGCACCCCGACAAGGGGGGGCAATGAGCAGTTCTTC.

The V gene is TRBV5-6, the J gene TRBJ1-1; D not resolved. Trimming stripped 4 bases from V and 0 bases from J, with 4 bases between. CDR3 length equals 12 residues. Germline V lookup: CDR1 SGHDT, CDR2 YYEEEE. CDR3 protein: CASSIMNTEAFF. The CDR3, as DNA: TGTGCCAGCAGCATTATGAACACTGAAGCTTTCTTT.

This clone was seen more than once but under ten times. The DNA for the CDR3 is TGTGCCAGCAGCTCAAGAAGAGAGGCGGAGACCCAGTACTTC. This translates into CASSSRREAETQYF. The chain couples TRBV11-3 to TRBJ2-5, with D uncertain. The CDR3 runs 14 residues. CDR1 and CDR2 (germline): SGHNT, YENEEA. Deletions cut 4 bases from V and 5 bases from J, with 14 bases between.

The CDR3 region has the DNA TGTGCCAGCAGCTTATCAGGGGTTGGGGTTAGCAATCAGCCCCAGCATTTT. It encodes CASSLSGVGVSNQPQHF. The chain links TRBV5-8 to TRBJ1-5, with D possibly being TRBD1 (6 bases). V shed 2 bases and J shed 0 bases, with 15 bases lying between them. The CDR3 has 17 residues. The germline V gene encodes CDR1 SGHTS and CDR2 YDEGEE.

This rearrangement joins TRBV7-9 to TRBJ1-2, with TRBD1 as a possible D gene (5 bases). V lost 1 base to trimming and J lost 2 bases, with 14 bases between them. Per the germline V gene, CDR1 is SEHNR and CDR2 is FQNEAQ (reference sequence). The CDR3 totals 16 residues. CDR3 DNA: TGTGCCAGCAGCTTAGGGGGAGGACGGACAAACTATGGCTACACCTTC. It yields the protein CASSLGGGRTNYGYTF.

This clone was seen just once. The rearrangement links TRBV2 to TRBJ2-7; 8 bases are shared with TRBD1. CDR1 SNHLY and CDR2 FYNNEI come from the germline V gene. There are 15 residues in the CDR3. The V gene end was trimmed by 3 bases and the J gene end by 6 bases; junction bases not matched to a gene: 10. Here the CDR3 DNA reads TGTGCCAGCAGTGAGCAGGGGGCTATCGGAGGCGAGCAGTACTTC. Translation gives CASSEQGAIGGEQYF.

The CDR3 reads CASSLGLAGEQYF. CDR3 sequence (DNA): TGTGCCAGCAGCCTGGGACTAGCGGGAGAGCAGTACTTC. This rearrangement joins TRBV5-4 to TRBJ2-7; 13 bases match TRBD2. The J segment lost 7 bases and the V segment lost 4 bases, leaving 2 bases of the junction unmatched. Germline-derived CDR1 and CDR2 are SGHNT and YYREEE (reference sequence). The CDR3 is made up of 13 amino acids. Filled out from reference TRBV5-4 and TRBJ2-7, the complete variable domain reads ETGVTQSPTHLIKTRGQQVTLRCSSQSGHNTVSWYQQALGQGPQFIFQYYREEENGRGNFPPRFSGLQFPNYSSELNVNALELDDSALYLCASSLGLAGEQYFGPGTRLTVT.

This sequence joins TRBV19 and TRBJ2-1; weak D call: TRBD1 (6 bases). The ends were cut back, 5 bases at V and 5 bases at J, with 16 bases in the middle. Germline lookup yields CDR1 LNHDA and CDR2 SQIVND (reference sequence). There are 15 residues in the CDR3. CDR3 loop: CASSAGTNHHNEQFF. In DNA, the CDR3 is TGTGCCAGTAGTGCCGGGACAAACCACCACAATGAGCAGTTCTTC.

The chain recombines TRBV6-9 with TRBJ1-1, with 7 bases aligning to TRBD1. V lost 8 bases to trimming and J lost 5 bases; unmatched junction nucleotides: 8. The CDR3 covers 13 residues. In germline, CDR1 is MNHGY, CDR2 SVAAGI. CDR3 coding DNA: TGTGCCAGCGGCCGGGACAGAGCAACTGAAGCTTTCTTT. This gives the protein CASGRDRATEAFF.

In this sample, this clone turned up once. This chain joins TRBV5-6 and TRBJ2-3, with D maybe TRBD1 (5 bases). The germline V and J ends were trimmed by 4 bases and 0 bases, with 9 bases remaining between them. The CDR3 is 14 residues long. Germline V gene lookup returns CDR1 SGHDT and CDR2 YYEEEE. The CDR3 DNA is TGTGCCAGCAGCGCTACAGGTAGCACAGATACGCAGTATTTT. Its translation is CASSATGSTDTQYF.

The V gene is TRBV19, the J gene TRBJ2-5; TRBD2 matches at 8 bases. Germline loops: CDR1 LNHDA, CDR2 SQIVND (reference sequence). V was clipped by 5 bases and J by 5 bases; unmatched bases: 13. The CDR3 covers 16 residues. This chain's CDR3 is CASSLGGGPSWETQYF. CDR3 bases: TGTGCCAGTAGTCTCGGGGGGGGGCCTAGCTGGGAGACCCAGTACTTC.

The chain combines TRBV19 with TRBJ2-1; D gene uncertain. The CDR3 runs 15 residues. Trimming stripped 6 bases from V and 5 bases from J, with 17 bases between. Germline V gene data show CDR1 as LNHDA and CDR2 as SQIVND (reference sequence). The CDR3 sequence is CASRYGQVQNNEQFF. DNA of the CDR3: TGTGCCAGTAGGTATGGGCAGGTACAGAACAATGAGCAGTTCTTC.

This chain links TRBV30 with TRBJ2-7; tentative D call: TRBD1 (6 bases). V dropped 3 bases and J dropped 4 bases, with 7 bases sitting between them. The CDR3 has 11 residues. Germline-derived CDR1 and CDR2 are GTSNPN and SVGIG (reference sequence). The CDR3 here is CAWRRGYEQYF. The DNA of the CDR3 is TGTGCCTGGAGAAGGGGGTACGAGCAGTACTTC.

The V call is TRBV27, the J call TRBJ1-2; 7 bases line up with TRBD1. CDR1 MNHEY and CDR2 SMNVEV come from the germline V gene (reference sequence). V trimming: 8 bases; J trimming: 4 bases; junction bases outside the gene matches: 13. This CDR3 has 15 amino acids. CDR3 DNA sequence: TGTGCCAGCCCTTTGGGGGACAGCGGGCCCTATGGCTACACCTTC. Encoded protein: CASPLGDSGPYGYTF.